A selection of T cell receptor beta chains follows, all from one sample in a study of PD-L1 blockade in urothelial cancer. Sequenced by immunoSEQ multiplex PCR; TCRdb stores in-frame clones only, minus some. Of around 70,000 clones listed, approximately 80% are singletons. The sequencing here drew on PBMCs, taken around atezolizumab (anti-PD-L1) treatment. Every receptor here comes from a man in his sixties or seventies with urothelial cancer. The CDR3 runs from the conserved cysteine through the conserved F or W. Each record gives: CDR3 DNA, CDR3 protein, clone size, J gene, CDR3 length, V gene, D gene. The D gene is left open where the match is weak. Size values are once, few and many counts, or a class for expanded clones, and some rows have none.

TGTGCCATCAGTGAGTCGCGGGAAGGTTGGAATGAGCAGTTCTTC,CAISESREGWNEQFF,NA,TRBJ2-1,15,TRBV10-3,NA
TGTGCCAGCAGCTTGGGAGGCCTTCTAGCGGGACAGACCCAGTACTTC,CASSLGGLLAGQTQYF,NA,TRBJ2-5,16,TRBV5-6,TRBD2
TGCGCCAGCAGTGAGACGGGGGGGAACACTGAAGCTTTCTTT,CASSETGGNTEAFF,NA,TRBJ1-1,14,TRBV10-2,NA
TGTGCCAGCAGCCAAGAAACCAGGAACTACACCTTC,CASSQETRNYTF,NA,TRBJ1-2,12,TRBV14,NA
TGTGCCAGAAGCTTGACGGGTAAGATCCTCCCTAACTATGGCTACACCTTC,CARSLTGKILPNYGYTF,NA,TRBJ1-2,17,TRBV5-3,NA
TGTGCCAGCAGCTCACAAGCTTCAGGGGATCAGCCCCAGCATTTT,CASSSQASGDQPQHF,NA,TRBJ1-5,15,TRBV9,NA
TGTGCCAGCAGGGGGACAGGCCTCACCGGGGAGCTGTTTTTT,CASRGTGLTGELFF,NA,TRBJ2-2,14,TRBV28,TRBD1
TGTGCCAGCAGCTTAGATCAAGGGGGTTGGACTGAAGCTTTCTTT,CASSLDQGGWTEAFF,NA,TRBJ1-1,15,TRBV11-2,NA
TGCGCCAGCAGTCAATCGCACGCGAAGGGGGCCAACGTCCTGACTTTC,CASSQSHAKGANVLTF,few,TRBJ2-6,16,TRBV23-1,NA
TGTGCCAGCTCACCACCGATGAGGGCCATTAACACTGAAGCTTTCTTT,CASSPPMRAINTEAFF,NA,TRBJ1-1,16,TRBV18,NA
TGTGCCAGCAGGGGACAGGGCATTGGTGAAAAACTGTTTTTT,CASRGQGIGEKLFF,NA,TRBJ1-4,14,TRBV6-6,TRBD1
TGCGCCAGCAGCCCGATCAGGGTAAGCTCTGGAAACACCATATATTTT,CASSPIRVSSGNTIYF,NA,TRBJ1-3,16,TRBV4-1,NA
TGTGCCAGCAGTAACAAAATCTGGGGGAGGCCCTCGGGGTACGAGCAGTACTTC,CASSNKIWGRPSGYEQYF,NA,TRBJ2-7,18,TRBV28,NA
TGTGCCAGCCAACGCCAGACACAGGGCGGCTATGGCTACACCTTC,CASQRQTQGGYGYTF,NA,TRBJ1-2,15,TRBV6-6,NA
TGTGCCAGCAGCTTAGGGACTAGCGGAACATACGAGCAGTACTTC,CASSLGTSGTYEQYF,NA,TRBJ2-7,15,TRBV7-9,TRBD2
TGTGCCAGCAGTGAAGCCCCTATTCTGGGGCGGGGGACCCAGTACTTC,CASSEAPILGRGTQYF,NA,TRBJ2-5,16,TRBV25-1,NA
TGCGCCAGCAGCTTGGACAACGCTGAGCAGTTCTTC,CASSLDNAEQFF,NA,TRBJ2-1,12,TRBV5-1,NA
TGTGCCTGGATTTCCGGGTTTTCGAACACCGGGGAGCTGTTTTTT,CAWISGFSNTGELFF,NA,TRBJ2-2,15,TRBV30,NA
TGTGCCAGCAGTTCCGGGACAGGGAGTTCAGAGCAGTACTTC,CASSSGTGSSEQYF,NA,TRBJ2-7,14,TRBV27,TRBD1
TGTGCCAGCAGCCCCATTCGACTAGCTAATGAGCAGTTCTTC,CASSPIRLANEQFF,NA,TRBJ2-1,14,TRBV2,TRBD2
TGTGCCAGCGGGGGACAGGGGGCCGTTTATGGCTACACCTTC,CASGGQGAVYGYTF,NA,TRBJ1-2,14,TRBV19,TRBD1
TGCGCCAGCAGCCAAGGCACGGGACAGGGTCCTGGGGCCAACGTCCTGACTTTC,CASSQGTGQGPGANVLTF,NA,TRBJ2-6,18,TRBV4-1,TRBD1
TGCGCCAGCAGCGCAGGGACTGGCTCTGGAAACACCATATATTTT,CASSAGTGSGNTIYF,NA,TRBJ1-3,15,TRBV5-1,NA
TGTGCCAGCAGTTCGACAGGGTCGGGCACAGATACGCAGTATTTT,CASSSTGSGTDTQYF,NA,TRBJ2-3,15,TRBV27,TRBD1
TGTGCCATCTCCCGAGACCTAGGGGTCGAGCAGTACTTC,CAISRDLGVEQYF,few,TRBJ2-7,13,TRBV10-3,NA
TGTGCCATCAGTGAGCCGGGACTAGCGGGAGGGGGAGAGACCCAGTACTTC,CAISEPGLAGGGETQYF,NA,TRBJ2-5,17,TRBV10-3,TRBD2
TGTGCCAGCAGCTCTAATAGCGGGCCTACCTACGAGCAGTACTTC,CASSSNSGPTYEQYF,NA,TRBJ2-7,15,TRBV11-2,TRBD2
TGTGCCAGCAGTTTAGTGCCCGGGGGGATTAACTATGGCTACACCTTC,CASSLVPGGINYGYTF,NA,TRBJ1-2,16,TRBV28,NA
TGTGCCAGCAGTCCAAGTCGGGAGGGTAGTACCTTC,CASSPSREGSTF,NA,TRBJ1-2,12,TRBV7-8,NA
TGTGCCAGCAGTGAGAATTCGGGACTATCCTACAATGAGCAGTTCTTC,CASSENSGLSYNEQFF,NA,TRBJ2-1,16,TRBV6-1,TRBD2
TGTGCCAGCAGCGTAGATGGCGGGAATTACAATGAGCAGTTCTTC,CASSVDGGNYNEQFF,once,TRBJ2-1,15,TRBV9,NA
TGTGCCTGGAGTTACAGCTCCCTATATGGCTACACCTTC,CAWSYSSLYGYTF,NA,TRBJ1-2,13,TRBV30,NA
TGTGCCAGCAGTCAAAGACTAGCGGTTTTCGGGGAGCTGTTTTTT,CASSQRLAVFGELFF,NA,TRBJ2-2,15,TRBV28,TRBD2
TGTGCCAGCAGCGTAGGCAGCTATGGCTACACCTTC,CASSVGSYGYTF,NA,TRBJ1-2,12,TRBV9,NA
TGTGCCATCAGTGGGATCCTAGCGGGGGATCAAGAGACCCAGTACTTC,CAISGILAGDQETQYF,NA,TRBJ2-5,16,TRBV10-3,TRBD2
TGCGCCAGCAGCTCCCCATCCGGAGGGGTCGGCACAGATACGCAGTATTTT,CASSSPSGGVGTDTQYF,NA,TRBJ2-3,17,TRBV5-1,NA
TGCAGCGTCATCCCGGACACCAATCAGCCCCAGCATTTT,CSVIPDTNQPQHF,NA,TRBJ1-5,13,TRBV29-1,NA
TGTGCCAGCAGTTTGACAGGGGGCGGAAGCTACACCTTC,CASSLTGGGSYTF,NA,TRBJ1-2,13,TRBV27,TRBD1